The rows below give T cell receptor beta chains drawn from one sample of a study of cytomegalovirus exposure and HLA in healthy donors. Profiled with immunoSEQ multiplex PCR; TCRdb holds only in-frame clones, not every one. The repertoire holds some 150,000 clones, with over 75% as singletons. The sample comprised PBMCs. The source is a female donor in good health and CMV-seronegative. Each CDR3 is given with its conserved first and last residue. D genes are given only for firm matches. Clone sizes are given selectively: once, few, many, or a class where the clone is expanded.

d_call | clone_size | j_call | v_call | cdr3_aa | cdr3_nt
. | few | TRBJ1-1 | TRBV19 | CASGAGRGTEAFF | TGTGCCAGTGGGGCAGGGAGGGGGACTGAAGCTTTCTTT
TRBD1 | once | TRBJ2-7 | TRBV28 | CASSPGQPALYEQYF | TGTGCCAGCAGCCCGGGACAGCCCGCCCTCTACGAGCAGTACTTC
. | few | TRBJ1-1 | TRBV15 | CATSRDGGRGNTEAFF | TGTGCCACCAGCAGAGATGGAGGCAGGGGAAATACTGAAGCTTTCTTT
TRBD2 | few | TRBJ2-3 | TRBV5-7 | CASSLNPSRDRGADTQYF | TGTGCCAGCAGCTTGAACCCGTCCAGGGATCGGGGGGCAGATACGCAGTATTTT
TRBD1 | . | TRBJ2-3 | TRBV18 | CASSPRTGGGSDTQYF | TGTGCCAGCTCACCCCGGACAGGGGGGGGGTCAGATACGCAGTATTTT
TRBD1 | . | TRBJ1-2 | TRBV19 | CASSIPSDRRGVGYTF | TGTGCCAGTAGTATCCCCTCGGACAGGAGAGGGGTCGGCTACACCTTC
TRBD2 | . | TRBJ2-1 | TRBV29-1 | CSATPPSGGPYNEQFF | TGCAGCGCCACACCCCCTAGCGGGGGACCCTACAATGAGCAGTTCTTC
. | few | TRBJ1-2 | TRBV2 | CASRERAGINYGYTF | TGTGCCAGCAGAGAACGGGCAGGGATTAACTATGGCTACACCTTC
TRBD2 | . | TRBJ2-5 | TRBV4-1 | CASSQRTSGLYQETQYF | TGCGCCAGCAGCCAGAGGACTAGCGGGTTGTACCAAGAGACCCAGTACTTC
. | . | TRBJ2-7 | TRBV6-1 | CASSEPIRTDSYEQYF | TGTGCCAGCAGTGAACCCATCCGGACAGACTCCTACGAGCAGTACTTC
. | . | TRBJ2-3 | TRBV28 | CASSFGDTQYF | TGTGCCAGCAGTTTCGGGGATACGCAGTATTTT
TRBD2 | few | TRBJ2-5 | TRBV28 | CASRNSRGGSLETQYF | TGTGCCAGCAGAAATTCCCGGGGCGGGAGCTTGGAGACCCAGTACTTC
TRBD2 | . | TRBJ2-3 | TRBV2 | CASTWTSGDVPSTDTQYF | TGTGCCAGCACCTGGACTAGCGGAGATGTTCCTAGCACAGATACGCAGTATTTT
. | . | TRBJ1-3 | TRBV4-1 | CASSQDAGGRNTIYF | TGCGCCAGCAGCCAAGATGCAGGCGGGCGAAACACCATATATTTT
TRBD2 | . | TRBJ2-1 | TRBV7-6 | CASSQLTSGERNEQFF | TGTGCCAGCAGCCAATTAACTAGCGGCGAGAGGAATGAGCAGTTCTTC
TRBD1 | . | TRBJ1-2 | TRBV6-5 | CASSYTGGGYTF | TGTGCCAGCAGTTACACAGGGGGTGGCTACACCTTC
TRBD1 | . | TRBJ2-7 | TRBV5-1 | CASSSRQGLSYEQYF | TGCGCCAGCAGCTCCCGACAGGGCCTCTCCTACGAGCAGTACTTC
TRBD2 | . | TRBJ2-1 | TRBV13 | CASSTRTSWGEQFF | TGTGCCAGCAGCACCCGGACTAGTTGGGGTGAGCAGTTCTTC
TRBD1 | . | TRBJ2-2 | TRBV7-9 | CASSLGTGATGELFF | TGTGCCAGCAGCCTAGGGACAGGAGCCACCGGGGAGCTGTTTTTT
TRBD1 | once | TRBJ1-1 | TRBV19 | CASSMGDRENTEAFF | TGTGCCAGTAGTATGGGGGACAGGGAAAACACTGAAGCTTTCTTT
. | . | TRBJ1-2 | TRBV4-3 | CASSQAFSGSLYGYTF | TGCGCCAGCAGCCAAGCCTTCTCCGGGTCCCTATATGGCTACACCTTC
TRBD1 | few | TRBJ1-2 | TRBV28 | CASSLSLTGYGYTF | TGTGCCAGCAGTTTATCCCTGACAGGGTATGGCTACACCTTC
TRBD2 | . | TRBJ2-5 | TRBV7-2 | CASSPRRRGQETQYF | TGTGCCAGCAGCCCCAGGCGGCGGGGGCAAGAGACCCAGTACTTC
TRBD1 | . | TRBJ1-2 | TRBV28 | CASSTPDRAIWGYTF | TGTGCCAGCAGTACCCCGGACAGGGCAATATGGGGCTACACCTTC
. | . | TRBJ2-5 | TRBV7-9 | CASSPGSAKTQYF | TGTGCCAGCAGCCCTGGTAGCGCGAAGACCCAGTACTTC
. | . | TRBJ1-5 | TRBV18 | CASSPTGGGQPQHF | TGTGCCAGCTCACCAACGGGGGGCGGACAGCCCCAGCATTTT
TRBD2 | . | TRBJ2-7 | TRBV19 | CASSPSGVRNEQYF | TGTGCCAGTAGTCCTAGCGGGGTTAGGAACGAGCAGTACTTC
. | . | TRBJ1-2 | TRBV28 | CASSLGGANYGYTF | TGTGCCAGCAGTTTGGGGGGGGCCAACTATGGCTACACCTTC
TRBD1 | . | TRBJ1-3 | TRBV5-6 | CASSWDRAGNTIYF | TGTGCCAGCAGCTGGGACAGGGCTGGAAACACCATATATTTT
. | . | TRBJ1-1 | TRBV5-1 | CASSLGAYTEAFF | TGCGCCAGCAGCTTGGGGGCATACACTGAAGCTTTCTTT
TRBD2 | . | TRBJ2-1 | TRBV25-1 | CASSLSGSGYNEQFF | TGTGCCAGCAGTCTTAGCGGGAGTGGCTACAATGAGCAGTTCTTC
. | . | TRBJ1-3 | TRBV6-5 | CASSYSSDSGNTIYF | TGTGCCAGCAGTTACTCATCAGACTCTGGAAACACCATATATTTT
TRBD2 | . | TRBJ2-7 | TRBV6-5 | CASSWTSGNNEQYF | TGTGCCAGCAGTTGGACTAGCGGGAACAACGAGCAGTACTTC
TRBD2 | . | TRBJ2-2 | TRBV6-1 | CASSESSGGPGELFF | TGTGCCAGCAGTGAATCGAGCGGGGGACCCGGGGAGCTGTTTTTT
TRBD2 | . | TRBJ2-7 | TRBV5-4 | CASSTISGGTYEQYF | TGTGCCAGCAGCACAATTAGCGGGGGGACCTACGAGCAGTACTTC
. | . | TRBJ1-6 | TRBV27 | CASSLGRSSPLHF | TGTGCCAGCAGTTTAGGGAGGAGCTCACCCCTCCACTTT
. | . | TRBJ2-4 | TRBV5-1 | CASSLVGSENIQYF | TGCGCCAGCAGCTTGGTCGGGAGTGAGAACATTCAGTACTTC
. | . | TRBJ1-2 | TRBV5-4 | CASSLDGYGYTF | TGTGCCAGCAGCCTGGACGGCTATGGCTACACCTTC
TRBD1 | . | TRBJ1-6 | TRBV28 | CASSLDRLGNSPLHF | TGTGCCAGCAGTTTGGACAGGCTTGGTAATTCACCCCTCCACTTT
TRBD1 | . | TRBJ2-2 | TRBV30 | CAWLDRGRKFGGTGELFF | TGTGCCTGGCTCGACAGGGGGCGAAAATTTGGAGGTACCGGGGAGCTGTTTTTT
. | . | TRBJ2-5 | TRBV5-1 | CASSLADSQYF | TGCGCCAGCAGCCTGGCGGACAGCCAGTACTTC
TRBD1 | . | TRBJ1-5 | TRBV7-9 | CASRHSGTGKYSNQPQHF | TGTGCCAGCAGACACTCCGGGACAGGAAAATATAGCAATCAGCCCCAGCATTTT